This T cell receptor (beta chain) emerged from a study of human T cells and chemical hapten exposure. Across the whole study: Patch tests put 0.01% DPC on the upper back, and the results were checked at 6 days.

The CDR3 has 13 amino acids. V was cut by 3 bases and J by 6 bases, with 11 bases left in between. CDR1 is LGHNT and CDR2 is FRNRAP in the germline V gene. Worth noting for this clonotype: Its antigen remains unknown.

Time point described: patch test 1, 2 weeks after DPC sensitization. Sample treatment: therapeutic diphenylcyclopropenone sensitization with weekly scalp DPC. Total RNA was extracted from unfractionated whole blood. Library preparation tagged each individual cDNA molecule with a unique molecular identifier. In TCRdb, the RACE reads were re-called with MiXCR into one record per CDR3 protein. The profile shows about 340,000 distinct CDR3 sequences, around 7% of them singletons. Study-wide results and limits: Patch test scores rose with PT1 expanded TCR counts, a positive correlation.

The sequence was obtained from a woman aged 18-29 years with alopecia areata. Some clones in this sample may be carry-over from other donors' samples. Sequencing used whole blood, obtained in connection with sensitization to the hapten diphenylcyclopropenone (DPC). V gene TRBV12-5 combines with J gene TRBJ1-2; D remains ambiguous. The DNA of the CDR3 is TGTGCTAGTGGTTTTGCAAGAGAGGATGGCTACACCTTC. This codes for CASGFAREDGYTF.